These T cell receptor beta chains were read from a single sample in a study of early T cells in non-severe SARS-CoV-2 infection. TCRdb ran MiXCR on the 5' RACE reads and lists one entry per CDR3 protein. The repertoire has tens of thousands of distinct CDR3 sequences, approximately 12% of them found once; the top ten carry roughly 7%. The sequenced material came from whole blood. All receptors derive from an adult who was a healthcare worker with PCR-confirmed SARS-CoV-2 infection or an uninfected control (not recorded which). CDR3s include the opening cysteine and the closing phenylalanine or tryptophan.

>14|TRBJ1-4|TRBV6-5
CASRVTAFNEKLFF
>16|TRBJ2-2|TRBV2
CASSGRDPNWGGELFF
>11|TRBJ2-7|TRBV29-1
CSVGAYYEQYF
>15|TRBJ2-2|TRBV10-1
CASSRDGTNTGELFF
>12|TRBJ2-7|TRBV5-1
CASSADRVRIYF
>17|TRBJ2-7|TRBV7-2
CASSLRGSSGRTYEQYF
>13|TRBJ2-7|TRBV7-9
CASSLTRSGEQYF
>13|TRBJ2-7|TRBV2
CASMRDRSYEQYF
>14|TRBJ2-7|TRBV25-1
CASSDEGTHSEQYF
>12|TRBJ2-3|TRBV7-3
CASSTGADTQYF
>13|TRBJ2-7|TRBV7-6
CASSQDRGREQYF
>12|TRBJ2-5|TRBV4-1
CASSHNQETQYF
>16|TRBJ2-7|TRBV12-3/TRBV12-4
CASSLGPLQDTYEQYF
>13|TRBJ1-6|TRBV3-1
CASRQGNNSPLHF
>15|TRBJ1-2|TRBV18
CASSPDRGPGYGYTF
>13|TRBJ1-2|TRBV3-1
CASSQGQEYGYTF
>18|TRBJ2-1|TRBV7-6
CASSKNSGLKGSYNEQFF
>19|TRBJ2-3|TRBV7-9
CASSSFRAIRGTSTDTQYF
>16|TRBJ1-6|TRBV5-1
CASSLVAGEKDSPLHF
>15|TRBJ2-5|TRBV7-9
CASSLGTGGGETQYF
>12|TRBJ1-2|TRBV30
CALQGNLEGYTF
>14|TRBJ1-2|TRBV25-1
CASSELRENYGYTF
>11|TRBJ2-1|TRBV12-3/TRBV12-4
CASSLLNEQFF
>15|TRBJ2-3|TRBV12-5
CASGTGTGDVDTQYF
>13|TRBJ1-1|TRBV29-1
CSVDRGRNTEAFF
>15|TRBJ2-1|TRBV20-1
CSARDQTRGLDEQFF
>15|TRBJ1-4|TRBV5-1
CASSPQGAPNEKLFF
>14|TRBJ2-5|TRBV9
CASSVVSGQETQYF
>16|TRBJ2-2|TRBV24-1
CATSDYNRRGTGELFF
>13|TRBJ1-2|TRBV30
CAWGTGRYYGYTF
>14|TRBJ2-2|TRBV5-1
CASSSITGTGELFF
>14|TRBJ1-5|TRBV3-1
CASSQGRGSQPQHF
>14|TRBJ2-5|TRBV7-8
CASSLYTGPGTQYF
>13|TRBJ1-3|TRBV10-2
CASRQSSGNTIYF
>14|TRBJ1-4|TRBV6-5
CASSKQGAAKKLFF
>15|TRBJ2-2|TRBV6-2/TRBV6-3
CASNLAGADTGELFF
>14|TRBJ2-7|TRBV10-3
CAISEAGAPHEQYF
>14|TRBJ2-6|TRBV6-5
CASTVGAGANVLTF
>14|TRBJ2-7|TRBV12-5
CASGRTAASYEQYF
>15|TRBJ1-1|TRBV4-3
CASSQMLSANTEAFF
>15|TRBJ2-2|TRBV7-6
CASSHRDRVTGELFF
>14|TRBJ2-7|TRBV6-2/TRBV6-3
CDSSPPSLPHEQYF
>13|TRBJ1-2|TRBV19
CASSKGRQYGYTF
>12|TRBJ1-2|TRBV4-1
CASSQEGYGYTF
>13|TRBJ2-5|TRBV11-2
CASSRTFQETQYF